A single T cell receptor (beta chain) is shown here with its context. With 60 Vbeta and 13 Jbeta primers, the PCR was carried out. Sequencing was performed with immunoSEQ multiplex PCR; in TCRdb, only in-frame clones are kept and a portion is missing. This sample has approximately 170,000 clones; approximately 75% occur once, and the top ten carry about 5%. CDR3 length equals 15 residues. Germline assignment: CDR1 SQVTM and CDR2 ANQGSEA. The ends were cut back, 7 bases at V and 2 bases at J, with 18 bases in the middle. The sample comes from a study of cytomegalovirus exposure and HLA in healthy donors. At the level of the study: Of all 380 or so donors who were genotyped, 81% belonged to the Caucasian-associated ancestry cluster.

Sequencing was performed on PBMCs. The sequence was collected from a man aged 30 to 45 in good health and CMV-seropositive. The V gene is TRBV29-1, the J gene TRBJ2-1, with a tentative D call TRBD1 (5 bases). CDR3 DNA sequence: TGCAGCGCACGTTACAGGTCGTCGACCTACAATGAGCAGTTCTTC. This translates into CSARYRSSTYNEQFF.